This TCR beta chain was recovered during a study of post-analysis software for immune sequencing data. Study-wide background: There were relapsing-remitting, secondary progressive and progressive-relapsing multiple sclerosis among the disease courses included.

This clonotype was seen at least ten times. No antigen is known for it. The authors incorporated unique molecular identifiers into the TCR beta cDNA libraries. T cells, roughly 1 to 10 million of them, yielded about 500,000 cDNA molecules. In TCRdb, the PCR reads were re-called with MiXCR into one record per CDR3 protein. The sample has a few hundred thousand distinct CDR3 sequences, about a third seen once. Germline CDR1 is SQVTM and CDR2 is ANQGSEA. This CDR3 has 12 amino acids. V was trimmed by 4 bases and J by 2 bases, leaving 6 bases between them. Study-wide findings and caveats: Controls showed lower frequencies than patients for roughly five TRBV segments, and TRBV5-6, TRBV5-1 and TRBV20-1 were among these. Compared against controls, patients with multiple sclerosis displayed significantly lower normalized Chao1 diversity. Same-batch samples co-clustered strongly by F measure.

This TCR was sampled from a girl aged 2-17 years with multiple sclerosis. The sequenced material came from blood. V usage is TRBV29-1 and J usage is TRBJ1-5; maybe TRBD1 (5 bases). The CDR3 reads CSVGGGNQPQHF. The CDR3 DNA sequence: TGCAGCGTTGGGGGGGGCAATCAGCCCCAGCATTTT.